The following is a T cell receptor (beta chain) sequence with its context. This CDR3 contains 12 residues. Trimming cost V 4 bases and J 5 bases, with 9 bases left between them. Germline CDR1 is SGHDT and CDR2 is YYEEEE. The data stem from a study of blood T cell repertoires in COVID-19. Study background: Acute-phase and convalescent COVID-19 samples originated in the United States, Italy and Spain. The analysed material was cDNA or gDNA that came from T cells, B-cell-depleted T cells, or PBMCs.

Assay used: immunoSEQ multiplex PCR; TCRdb lists only in-frame clones, some missing. This sample yields under 100,000 clones, of which approximately 85% are seen a single time; roughly 3% belongs to the top ten. The TCR originated in a woman over 75 with COVID-19, enrolled during active disease. The chain carries TRBV5-6 and TRBJ1-2; D uncertain. Sequenced: peripheral blood. The DNA of the CDR3 is TGTGCCAGCAGCATGGTGAGGTATGGCTACACCTTC. Translated: CASSMVRYGYTF.